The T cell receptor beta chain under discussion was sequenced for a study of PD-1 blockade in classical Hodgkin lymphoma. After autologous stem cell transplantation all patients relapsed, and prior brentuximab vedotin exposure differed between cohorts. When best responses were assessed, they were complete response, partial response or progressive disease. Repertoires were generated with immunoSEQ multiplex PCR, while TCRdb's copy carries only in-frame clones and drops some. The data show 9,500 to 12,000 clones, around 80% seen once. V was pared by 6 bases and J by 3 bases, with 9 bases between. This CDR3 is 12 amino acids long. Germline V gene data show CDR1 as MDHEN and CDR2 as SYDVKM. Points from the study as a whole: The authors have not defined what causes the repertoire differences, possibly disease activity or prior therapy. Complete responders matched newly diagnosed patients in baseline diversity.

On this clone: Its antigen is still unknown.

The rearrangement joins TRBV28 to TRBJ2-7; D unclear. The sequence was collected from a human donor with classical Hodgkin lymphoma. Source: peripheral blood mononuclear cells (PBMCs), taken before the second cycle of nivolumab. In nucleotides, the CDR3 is TGTGCCAGCAGGTCCATAGTCTACGAGCAGTACTTC. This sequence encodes CASRSIVYEQYF.